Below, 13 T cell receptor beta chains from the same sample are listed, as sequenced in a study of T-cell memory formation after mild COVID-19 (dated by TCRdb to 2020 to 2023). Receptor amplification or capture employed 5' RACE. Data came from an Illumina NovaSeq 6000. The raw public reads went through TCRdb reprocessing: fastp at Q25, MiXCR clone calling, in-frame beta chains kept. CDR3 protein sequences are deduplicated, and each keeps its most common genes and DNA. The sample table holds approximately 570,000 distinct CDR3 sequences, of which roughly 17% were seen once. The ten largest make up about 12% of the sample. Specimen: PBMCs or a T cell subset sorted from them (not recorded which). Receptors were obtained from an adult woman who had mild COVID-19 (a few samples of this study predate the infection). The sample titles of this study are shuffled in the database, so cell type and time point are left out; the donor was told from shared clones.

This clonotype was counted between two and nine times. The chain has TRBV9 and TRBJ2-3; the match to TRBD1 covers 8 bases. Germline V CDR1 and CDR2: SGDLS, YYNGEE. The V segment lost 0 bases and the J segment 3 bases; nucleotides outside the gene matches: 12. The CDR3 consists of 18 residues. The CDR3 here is CASSVDPVGQGATDTQYF. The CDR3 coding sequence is TGTGCCAGCAGCGTAGACCCCGTTGGTCAGGGGGCGACAGATACGCAGTATTTT.

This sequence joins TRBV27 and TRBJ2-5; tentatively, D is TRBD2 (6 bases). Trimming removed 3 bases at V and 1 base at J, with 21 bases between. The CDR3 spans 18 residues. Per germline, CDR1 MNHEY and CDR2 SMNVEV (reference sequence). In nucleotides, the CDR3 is TGTGCCAGCAGTTTTTCCACTAGCTCCGGATATGCCCAAGAGACCCAGTACTTC. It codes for CASSFSTSSGYAQETQYF.

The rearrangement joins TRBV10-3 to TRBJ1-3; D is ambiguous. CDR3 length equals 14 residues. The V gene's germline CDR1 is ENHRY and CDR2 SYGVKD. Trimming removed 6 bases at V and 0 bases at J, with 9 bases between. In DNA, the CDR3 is TGTGCCATCAGGGCCTCTTTCTCTGGAAACACCATATATTTT. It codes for CAIRASFSGNTIYF.

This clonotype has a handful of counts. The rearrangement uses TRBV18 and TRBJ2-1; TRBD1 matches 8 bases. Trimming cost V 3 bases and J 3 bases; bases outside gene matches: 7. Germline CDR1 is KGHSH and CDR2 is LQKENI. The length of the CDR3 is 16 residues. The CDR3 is CASSPGSTGGYNEQFF. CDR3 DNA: TGTGCCAGCTCACCTGGCTCTACAGGGGGCTACAATGAGCAGTTCTTC.

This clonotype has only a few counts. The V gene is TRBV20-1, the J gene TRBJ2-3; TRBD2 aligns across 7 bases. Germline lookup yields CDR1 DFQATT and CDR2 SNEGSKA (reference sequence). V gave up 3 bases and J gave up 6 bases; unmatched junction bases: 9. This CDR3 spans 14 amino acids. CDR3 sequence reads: CSASWTSGADTQYF. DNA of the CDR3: TGCAGTGCTAGTTGGACTAGTGGTGCGGATACGCAGTATTTT.

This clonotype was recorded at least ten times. This CDR3 is CTSSLAGGFYIQYF. As DNA, the CDR3 is TGCACCAGCAGTTTAGCGGGAGGATTTTACATTCAGTACTTC. J is TRBJ2-4 and V is TRBV1; the D segment call TRBD2 is taken from the table without a DNA check. TRBV1 is tagged as a pseudogene. This CDR3 is built from 14 residues.

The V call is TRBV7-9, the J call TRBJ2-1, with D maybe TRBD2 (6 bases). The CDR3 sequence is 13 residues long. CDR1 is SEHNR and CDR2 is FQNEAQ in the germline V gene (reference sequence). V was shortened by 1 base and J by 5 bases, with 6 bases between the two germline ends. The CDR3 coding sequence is TGTGCCAGCAGCTTAGAGCGGGACAATGAGCAGTTCTTC. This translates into CASSLERDNEQFF. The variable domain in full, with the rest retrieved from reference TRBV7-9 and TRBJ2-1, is DTGVSQNPRHKITKRGQNVTFRCDPISEHNRLYWYRQTLGQGPEFLTYFQNEAQLEKSRLLSDRFSAERPKGSFSTLEIQRTEQGDSAMYLCASSLERDNEQFFGPGTRLTVL.

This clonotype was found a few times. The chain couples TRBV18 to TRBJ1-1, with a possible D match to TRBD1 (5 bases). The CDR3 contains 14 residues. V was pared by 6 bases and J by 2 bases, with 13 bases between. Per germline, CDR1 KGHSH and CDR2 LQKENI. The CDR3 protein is CASSPVGRNTEAFF. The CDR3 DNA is TGTGCCAGCTCCCCAGTGGGGCGCAACACTGAAGCTTTCTTT.

CDR3: CASSLRGQPLTYEQYF. The CDR3 nucleotides read TGTGCCAGCAGTTTACGAGGACAGCCACTTACCTACGAGCAGTACTTC. The chain uses TRBV12-3 or TRBV12-4 and TRBJ2-7; a weak D match, TRBD1 (6 bases). The CDR3 sequence is 16 residues long. V gave up 2 bases and J gave up 2 bases, with 16 bases separating them.

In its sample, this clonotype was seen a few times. CDR3 sequence reads: CASSLAPLDRPRGTQYF. The CDR3 DNA is TGCGCCAGCAGCTTGGCACCTCTGGACCGCCCCCGGGGTACGCAGTATTTT. The chain carries TRBV5-1 and TRBJ2-3; weak D call: TRBD2 (5 bases). Germline-derived CDR1 and CDR2 are SGHRS and YFSETQ. The CDR3 runs 17 residues. V was clipped by 0 bases and J by 8 bases, with 22 bases between them.

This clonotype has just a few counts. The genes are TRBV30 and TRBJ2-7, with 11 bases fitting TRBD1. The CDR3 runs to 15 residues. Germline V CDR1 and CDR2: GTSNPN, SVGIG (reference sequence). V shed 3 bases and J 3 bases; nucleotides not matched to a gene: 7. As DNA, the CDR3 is TGTGCCTGGAGGCGTGCCGGGACAGGGGGCTACGAGCAGTACTTC. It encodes CAWRRAGTGGYEQYF.

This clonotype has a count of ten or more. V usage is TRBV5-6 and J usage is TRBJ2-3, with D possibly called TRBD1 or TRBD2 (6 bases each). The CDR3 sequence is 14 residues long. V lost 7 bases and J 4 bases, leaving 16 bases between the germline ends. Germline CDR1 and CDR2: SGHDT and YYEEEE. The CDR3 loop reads CASGPDGGPDTQYF. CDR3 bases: TGTGCCAGCGGACCGGACGGGGGCCCAGATACGCAGTATTTT.

The chain's CDR3 is CAWSVAGGFEQYF. The CDR3 region has the DNA TGTGCCTGGAGTGTGGCAGGGGGCTTCGAGCAGTACTTC. The V gene is TRBV30, the J gene TRBJ2-7; 8 nucleotides align to TRBD1. Germline loops: CDR1 GTSNPN, CDR2 SVGIG (reference sequence). This CDR3 is 13 amino acids long. With V trimmed by 0 bases and J by 6 bases, 4 bases remained unmatched.